Below, 29 T cell receptor beta chains from the same sample are listed, as sequenced in a study of T cell responses to AZD1222 COVID-19 vaccine. Generated by immunoSEQ multiplex PCR, the TCRdb table keeps only in-frame clones and is missing some. The table includes around 70,000 clones, 87% detected once. Sequences were derived from peripheral blood, sampled 28 days after the second AZD1222 dose. Receptors were obtained from an adult who received the AZD1222 COVID-19 vaccine.

The chain combines TRBV7-2 with TRBJ1-3, with D perhaps matching TRBD1 (5 bases). Between the trimmed V and J ends, which lost 5 bases and 0 bases, there was a span of 14 bases. The CDR3 contains 16 residues. From germline, CDR1 is SGHTA and CDR2 FQGNSA. Here the CDR3 reads CASSLWQGGSGNTIYF. For the CDR3, the DNA is TGTGCCAGCAGCCTTTGGCAGGGTGGCTCTGGAAACACCATATATTTT.

In this sample, this clone turned up a few times. This CDR3 reads CASRSKLVGQPQHF. The CDR3 bases are TGTGCCAGCAGAAGCAAGTTAGTGGGTCAGCCCCAGCATTTT. The chain recombines TRBV21-1 with TRBJ1-5. TRBV21-1 is shown as a pseudogene. The CDR3 is 14 residues long.

The chain is built from TRBV5-1 and TRBJ1-2; 7 bases are a match to TRBD1. This CDR3 region has 14 residues. Germline V gives CDR1 SGHRS, CDR2 YFSETQ. J was trimmed by 6 bases and V by 0 bases; bases with no gene match: 5. Written as DNA, the CDR3 is TGCGCCAGCAGCTTGGGACAGGGTGGTAATGGCTACACCTTC. It translates to CASSLGQGGNGYTF. Full variable domain (rest looked up from reference TRBV5-1 and TRBJ1-2): KAGVTQTPRYLIKTRGQQVTLSCSPISGHRSVSWYQQTPGQGLQFLFEYFSETQRNKGNFPGRFSGRQFSNSRSEMNVSTLELGDSALYLCASSLGQGGNGYTFGSGTRLTVV.

This rearrangement joins TRBV6-5 to TRBJ2-7, with D unresolved. V shed 8 bases and J shed 6 bases, with 11 bases lying between them. There are 11 residues in the CDR3. Germline V gives CDR1 MNHEY, CDR2 SVGAGI. The DNA of the CDR3 is TGTGCCAGCTTCCAGGTGGGCGAGCAGTACTTC. Encoded protein: CASFQVGEQYF.

The CDR3 sequence: CASRSGAGYEQYF. DNA of the CDR3: TGTGCCAGTAGATCGGGGGCGGGTTACGAGCAGTACTTC. The chain recombines TRBV27 with TRBJ2-7, with D perhaps being TRBD1 or TRBD2 (6 bases each). The CDR3 has 13 residues. Deletions cut 9 bases from V and 4 bases from J, with 16 bases between. CDR1 MNHEY and CDR2 SMNVEV come from the germline V gene (reference sequence).

J is TRBJ2-1 and V is TRBV6-5; TRBD1 matches at 7 bases. There are 12 residues in the CDR3. CDR1 and CDR2 (germline): MNHEY, SVGAGI. V shed 7 bases, J shed 8 bases, and the junction held 5 bases outside the gene matches. This chain's CDR3 is CASTDRDHEQFF. The CDR3 bases are TGTGCCAGCACCGACAGGGACCATGAGCAGTTCTTC.

The chain employs TRBV14 and TRBJ2-3; 8 nucleotides line up with TRBD2. With V trimmed by 8 bases and J by 2 bases, 9 bases remained unmatched. Germline loops: CDR1 SGHDN, CDR2 FVKESK. CDR3 length: 15 residues. CDR3 sequence: CASSTLAGLTDTQYF. CDR3 bases: TGTGCCAGCTCGACCTTAGCGGGGCTCACAGATACGCAGTATTTT.

The chain couples TRBV5-4 to TRBJ2-7; 10 positions agree with TRBD2. After removal of 4 bases from V and 0 bases from J, the junction contained 7 bases not matched to a gene. The CDR3 runs to 16 residues. Germline CDR1 and CDR2: SGHNT and YYREEE (reference sequence). CDR3: CASSPPRTSGSYEQYF. CDR3 sequence (DNA): TGTGCCAGCAGCCCCCCACGGACTAGCGGCTCCTACGAGCAGTACTTC.

Notes on this clone: A read error may account for a junction end that differs from germline. Other nucleotide sequences from this sample produce the same CDR3. The chain carries TRBV4-2 and TRBJ1-1; D is uncertain. Germline lookup yields CDR1 LGHNA and CDR2 YNFKEQ. The CDR3 runs to 13 residues. CDR3: CASSQDGGTEAFF. DNA for the CDR3: TGTGCCAGCAGTCAAGATGGCGGCACTGAAGCTTTCTTT.

The chain couples TRBV18 to TRBJ2-2; the match to TRBD1 covers 7 bases. CDR3 length equals 15 residues. Germline trimming cut 4 bases from V and 2 bases from J; bases unmatched to any gene: 4. CDR1 KGHSH and CDR2 LQKENI come from the germline V gene. CDR3 sequence (DNA): TGTGCCAGCTCACGTCGACAGGGAAACACCGGGGAGCTGTTTTTT. Amino acid sequence: CASSRRQGNTGELFF. The full variable domain, completed using reference TRBV18 and TRBJ2-2, is NAGVMQNPRHLVRRRGQEARLRCSPMKGHSHVYWYRQLPEEGLKFMVYLQKENIIDESGMPKERFSAEFPKEGPSILRIQQVVRGDSAAYFCASSRRQGNTGELFFGEGSRLTVL.

For this clone: At one end, the junction sequence differs from germline, possibly due to a read error. The chain carries TRBV6-2 or TRBV6-3 and TRBJ2-7; D not certain. This CDR3 region has 11 residues. The germline V gene has CDR1 MNHEY and CDR2 SVGEGT. CDR3 sequence reads: CASSYGDNRNF. The CDR3 bases are TGTGCCAGCAGTTACGGGGATAATAGGAACTTC.

This chain connects TRBV6-2 or TRBV6-3 to TRBJ2-1, with 11 bases matching TRBD2. CDR3 size: 20 residues. With 4 bases clipped from V and 4 bases from J, the junction kept 18 bases outside the gene matches. Germline V lookup: CDR1 MNHEY, CDR2 SVGEGT. CDR3 DNA: TGTGCCAGCAGTTTCCGCACTAGCGGGAGCCTTCCCCAAGGTTACAATGAGCAGTTCTTC. It encodes CASSFRTSGSLPQGYNEQFF.

This clone was observed a few times. The J gene is TRBJ1-5, the V gene TRBV7-9, with D tentatively TRBD1 (5 bases). The CDR3 is 14 amino acids. The germline gives CDR1 SEHNR, CDR2 FQNEAQ (reference sequence). V lost 8 bases and J lost 7, with 18 bases in between. The chain's CDR3 is CASGTPTERQPQHF. CDR3 bases: TGTGCCAGCGGGACTCCCACCGAGCGACAGCCCCAGCATTTT.

In this sample, this clone turned up once. The rearrangement uses TRBV7-2 and TRBJ2-7; D gene uncertain. The germline V gene has CDR1 SGHTA and CDR2 FQGNSA. Trimming left V 3 bases short and J 6 bases short, with 12 bases between. CDR3 length: 13 residues. Here the CDR3 reads CASSFNKYSEQYF. Here the CDR3 DNA reads TGTGCCAGCAGCTTTAACAAGTACTCCGAGCAGTACTTC. Looking up the rest from reference TRBV7-2 and TRBJ2-7 gives the full variable domain: GAGVSQSPSNKVTEKGKDVELRCDPISGHTALYWYRQSLGQGLEFLIYFQGNSAPDKSGLPSDRFSAERTGGSVSTLTIQRTQQEDSAVYLCASSFNKYSEQYFGPGTRLTVT.

The gene calls are TRBV27 and TRBJ2-1; 10 bases are shared with TRBD2. The J segment lost 10 bases and the V segment lost 4 bases, leaving 13 bases of the junction unmatched. The CDR3 covers 16 residues. Germline V gene data show CDR1 as MNHEY and CDR2 as SMNVEV (reference sequence). The CDR3 region is CASSSPQREGQAEQFF. CDR3 sequence (DNA): TGTGCCAGCAGTTCCCCCCAGCGGGAGGGCCAGGCGGAGCAGTTCTTC.

The V gene is TRBV5-5, the J gene TRBJ1-3, with 7 positions matching TRBD1. This CDR3 is built from 17 residues. Per the germline V gene, CDR1 is SGHKS and CDR2 is YYEKEE (reference sequence). V shed 4 bases, J shed 4 bases, and the junction held 14 bases outside the gene matches. This CDR3 is CASSTVGGGGAGNTIYF. As DNA, the CDR3 is TGTGCCAGCAGCACTGTCGGAGGAGGGGGCGCCGGAAACACCATATATTTT.

This chain connects TRBV19 to TRBJ2-2, with TRBD1 identical over 7 bases. The V and J ends lost 10 bases and 4 bases, in that order; junction bases with no gene match: 12. Per the germline V gene, CDR1 is LNHDA and CDR2 is SQIVND (reference sequence). This CDR3 has 15 residues. CDR3 in amino acids: CAIKVDRAGTGELFF. The DNA for the CDR3 is TGTGCCATCAAGGTTGACAGGGCCGGCACCGGGGAGCTGTTTTTT.

The chain recombines TRBV29-1 with TRBJ2-1, with TRBD2 as a possible D gene (6 bases). The CDR3 runs 15 residues. The germline V gene encodes CDR1 SQVTM and CDR2 ANQGSEA. Trimming pared 4 bases from V and 5 bases from J, leaving 18 bases between. The CDR3 protein is CSVARLAEVNNEQFF. DNA of the CDR3: TGCAGCGTTGCCCGGTTAGCGGAGGTTAACAATGAGCAGTTCTTC.

V usage is TRBV19 and J usage is TRBJ1-5; perhaps TRBD1 as D (5 bases). The CDR3 runs 16 residues. V was clipped by 9 bases and J by 4 bases, with 22 bases between them. Looked up from germline, CDR1 is LNHDA and CDR2 is SQIVND (reference sequence). CDR3 amino acids: CASTTNKIWGNQPQHF. The CDR3 DNA sequence: TGTGCCAGCACGACCAACAAGATTTGGGGGAATCAGCCCCAGCATTTT.

V usage is TRBV19 and J usage is TRBJ1-1; TRBD1 might be the D (6 bases). This CDR3 is 14 amino acids long. V dropped 4 bases and J dropped 7 bases, with 16 bases sitting between them. Germline loops: CDR1 LNHDA, CDR2 SQIVND (reference sequence). CDR3 residues: CASSREQGFGEAFF. The DNA of the CDR3 is TGTGCCAGTAGTAGAGAACAGGGTTTTGGTGAAGCTTTCTTT.

The rearrangement uses TRBV12-2 and TRBJ1-3; TRBD1 is taken as the D call from the table, unchecked against the DNA. TRBV12-2 is given as a pseudogene. The CDR3 consists of 15 residues. The CDR3 here is CASRRPDRTGNTIYF. DNA for the CDR3: TGTGCAAGTCGAAGACCGGACAGGACTGGAAACACCATATATTTT.

This clone is a singleton in its sample. The rearrangement uses TRBV5-6 and TRBJ2-7, with a tentative D call TRBD2 (5 bases). This CDR3 contains 12 residues. CDR1 is SGHDT, CDR2 YYEEEE, per germline. Between the trimmed V and J ends, which lost 2 bases and 7 bases, there was a span of 10 bases. The DNA for the CDR3 is TGTGCCAGCAGCTTAAATTCGGGAGAGCAGTACTTC. Protein product: CASSLNSGEQYF.

This sequence joins TRBV18 and TRBJ1-6; TRBD1 agrees at 9 bases. Trimming took 3 bases from V and 7 from J; bases not matched to a gene: 7. The germline CDR1 and CDR2 sequences are KGHSH and LQKENI. CDR3 length equals 16 residues. The CDR3 nucleotides read TGTGCCAGCTCACCGATGACAGGGGGTCAAAATTCACCCCTCCACTTT. Translating it yields CASSPMTGGQNSPLHF.

This clone was seen a single time. The chain uses TRBV30 and TRBJ1-6; D gene ambiguous. The germline CDR1 and CDR2 sequences are GTSNPN and SVGIG (reference sequence). The CDR3 has 15 residues. V gave up 0 bases and J gave up 4 bases, with 10 bases separating them. In nucleotides, the CDR3 is TGTGCCTGGAGTGTTAGTCCAGTTTATAATTCACCCCTCCACTTT. Protein sequence: CAWSVSPVYNSPLHF.

The chain employs TRBV6-5 and TRBJ1-2, with 7 nucleotides matching TRBD1. Germline CDR1 reads MNHEY; CDR2 reads SVGAGI. V lost 4 bases, J lost 5 bases, and 13 bases stayed unmatched. The CDR3 has 16 residues. The CDR3 bases are TGTGCCAGCAGTTTACTCTCGACAGGGAGGGTATATGGCTACACCTTC. Translation: CASSLLSTGRVYGYTF.

The chain has TRBV18 and TRBJ2-1; 14 bases match TRBD2. The CDR3 runs 14 residues. Germline V lookup: CDR1 KGHSH, CDR2 LQKENI. J was trimmed by 9 bases and V by 6 bases; bases with no gene match: 4. The chain's CDR3 is CASSGLAGEVEQFF. DNA of the CDR3: TGTGCCAGCTCGGGACTAGCGGGAGAGGTTGAGCAGTTCTTC.

V is TRBV7-8 and J is TRBJ1-5, with 7 bases that match TRBD1. The V gene's germline CDR1 is SGHVS and CDR2 FQNEAQ. The CDR3 runs to 14 residues. J lost 4 bases, V lost 3 bases, and 3 bases had no gene match. CDR3 sequence reads: CASSFTGDNQPQHF. The CDR3 region has the DNA TGTGCCAGCAGCTTTACAGGGGATAATCAGCCCCAGCATTTT. The variable domain in full, with the rest retrieved from reference TRBV7-8 and TRBJ1-5, is GAGVSQSPRYKVAKRGQDVALRCDPISGHVSLFWYQQALGQGPEFLTYFQNEAQLDKSGLPSDRFFAERPEGSVSTLKIQRTQQEDSAVYLCASSFTGDNQPQHFGDGTRLSIL.

A single count supports this clone. The rearrangement uses TRBV18 and TRBJ1-3; D may be TRBD1 (5 bases). V lost 2 bases and J 0 bases, leaving 8 bases between the germline ends. The CDR3 has 15 amino acids. From germline, CDR1 is KGHSH and CDR2 LQKENI. The DNA of the CDR3 is TGTGCCAGCTCACCAACAGGACACTCTGGAAACACCATATATTTT. The encoded protein is CASSPTGHSGNTIYF.

The J gene is TRBJ1-2, the V gene TRBV3-1 (or the pseudogene TRBV3-2); TRBD1 matches at 7 bases. V lost 4 bases to trimming and J lost 8 bases; unmatched junction nucleotides: 7. This CDR3 has 13 residues. Germline CDR1 LGHDT, CDR2 YNNKEL (reference sequence). The DNA for the CDR3 is TGTGCCAGCAGCCCGGACACAGGGGACGGCTACACCTTC. This gives the protein CASSPDTGDGYTF.